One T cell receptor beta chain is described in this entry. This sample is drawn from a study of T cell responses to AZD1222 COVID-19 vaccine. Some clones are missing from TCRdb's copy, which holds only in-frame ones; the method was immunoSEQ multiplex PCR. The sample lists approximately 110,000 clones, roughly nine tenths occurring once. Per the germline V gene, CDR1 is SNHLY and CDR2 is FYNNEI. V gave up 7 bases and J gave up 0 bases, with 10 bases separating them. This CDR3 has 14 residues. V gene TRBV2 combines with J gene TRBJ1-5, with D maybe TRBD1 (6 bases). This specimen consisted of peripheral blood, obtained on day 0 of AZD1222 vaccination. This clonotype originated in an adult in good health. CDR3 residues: CASTDSYSNQPQHF. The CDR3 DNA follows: TGTGCCAGCACGGACAGTTATAGCAATCAGCCCCAGCATTTT. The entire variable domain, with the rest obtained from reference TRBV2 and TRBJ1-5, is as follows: EPEVTQTPSHQVTQMGQEVILRCVPISNHLYFYWYRQILGQKVEFLVSFYNNEISEKSEIFDDQFSVERPDGSNFTLKIRSTKLEDSAMYFCASTDSYSNQPQHFGDGTRLSIL.